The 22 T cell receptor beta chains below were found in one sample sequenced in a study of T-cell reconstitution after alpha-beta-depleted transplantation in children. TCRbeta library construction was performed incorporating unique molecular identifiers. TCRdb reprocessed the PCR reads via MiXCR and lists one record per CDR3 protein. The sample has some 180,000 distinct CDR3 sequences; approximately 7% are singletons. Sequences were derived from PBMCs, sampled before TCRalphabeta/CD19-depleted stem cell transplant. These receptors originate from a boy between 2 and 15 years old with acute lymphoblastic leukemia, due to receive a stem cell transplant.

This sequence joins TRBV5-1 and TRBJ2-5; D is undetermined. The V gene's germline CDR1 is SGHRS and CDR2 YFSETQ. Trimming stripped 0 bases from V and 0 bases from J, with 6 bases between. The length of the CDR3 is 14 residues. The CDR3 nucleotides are TGCGCCAGCAGCTTGGAGCAGTACCAAGAGACCCAGTACTTC. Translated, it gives CASSLEQYQETQYF.

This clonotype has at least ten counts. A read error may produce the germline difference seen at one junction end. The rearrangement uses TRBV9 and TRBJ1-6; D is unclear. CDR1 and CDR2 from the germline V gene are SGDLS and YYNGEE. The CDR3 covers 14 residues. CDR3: CASSETTYISPLHF. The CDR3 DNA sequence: TGTGCCAGCAGCGAGACGACCTATATTTCACCCCTCCACTTT.

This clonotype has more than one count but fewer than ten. The CDR3 nucleotides are TGTGCCACCAGGGAGGGGACCGGGGACACCAATCAGCCCCAGCATTTT. Translation gives CATREGTGDTNQPQHF. The rearrangement links TRBV27 to TRBJ1-5, with D perhaps matching TRBD1 (6 bases). Trimming took off 10 bases at V and 3 bases at J, with 22 bases between the two ends. The CDR3 is made up of 16 amino acids. CDR1 is MNHEY and CDR2 is SMNVEV in the germline V gene (reference sequence).

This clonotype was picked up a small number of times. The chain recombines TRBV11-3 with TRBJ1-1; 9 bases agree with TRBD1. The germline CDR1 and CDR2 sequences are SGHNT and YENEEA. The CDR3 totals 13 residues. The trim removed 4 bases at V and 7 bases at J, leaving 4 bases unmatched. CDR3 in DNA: TGTGCCAGCAGCTACGGGACAGGGCGTGAAGCTTTCTTT. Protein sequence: CASSYGTGREAFF.

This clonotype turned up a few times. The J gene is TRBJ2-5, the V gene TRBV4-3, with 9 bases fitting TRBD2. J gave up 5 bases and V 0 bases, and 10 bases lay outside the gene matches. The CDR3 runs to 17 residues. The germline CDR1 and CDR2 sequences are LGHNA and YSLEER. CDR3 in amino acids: CASSQDLTDLAGETQYF. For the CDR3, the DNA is TGCGCCAGCAGCCAAGATCTCACTGATCTAGCGGGGGAGACCCAGTACTTC.

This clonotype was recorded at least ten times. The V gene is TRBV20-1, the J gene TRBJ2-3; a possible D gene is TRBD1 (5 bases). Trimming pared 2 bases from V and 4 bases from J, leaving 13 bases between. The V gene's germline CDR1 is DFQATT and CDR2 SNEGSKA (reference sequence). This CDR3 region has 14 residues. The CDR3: CSARSGIGADTQYF. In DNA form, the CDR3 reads TGCAGTGCTAGATCAGGGATTGGGGCAGATACGCAGTATTTT.

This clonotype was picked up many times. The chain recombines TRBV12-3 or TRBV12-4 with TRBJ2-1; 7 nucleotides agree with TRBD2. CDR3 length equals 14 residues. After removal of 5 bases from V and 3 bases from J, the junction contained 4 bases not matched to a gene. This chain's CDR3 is CASSDGGYYNEQFF. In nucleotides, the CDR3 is TGTGCCAGCAGTGACGGGGGGTACTACAATGAGCAGTTCTTC.

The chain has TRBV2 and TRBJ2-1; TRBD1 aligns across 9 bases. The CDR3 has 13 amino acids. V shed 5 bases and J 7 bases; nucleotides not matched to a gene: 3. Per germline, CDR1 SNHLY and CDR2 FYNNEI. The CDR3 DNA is TGTGCCAGCAGTTTGGACAGGGGAAATGAGCAGTTCTTC. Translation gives CASSLDRGNEQFF.

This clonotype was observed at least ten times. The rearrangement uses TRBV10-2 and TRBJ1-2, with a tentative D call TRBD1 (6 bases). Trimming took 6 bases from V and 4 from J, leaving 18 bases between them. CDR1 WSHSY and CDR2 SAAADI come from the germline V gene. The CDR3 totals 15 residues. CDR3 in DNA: TGCGCCAGCAGAGAGGGGGGTAGGGCGTCCTATGGCTACACCTTC. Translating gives CASREGGRASYGYTF.

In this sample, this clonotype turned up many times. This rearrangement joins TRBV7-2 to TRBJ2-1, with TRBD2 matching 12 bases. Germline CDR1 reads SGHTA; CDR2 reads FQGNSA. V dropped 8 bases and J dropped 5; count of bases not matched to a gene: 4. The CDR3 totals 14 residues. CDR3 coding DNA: TGTGCCAGCCGACTAGCGGGAGCCCACAATGAGCAGTTCTTC. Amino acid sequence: CASRLAGAHNEQFF.

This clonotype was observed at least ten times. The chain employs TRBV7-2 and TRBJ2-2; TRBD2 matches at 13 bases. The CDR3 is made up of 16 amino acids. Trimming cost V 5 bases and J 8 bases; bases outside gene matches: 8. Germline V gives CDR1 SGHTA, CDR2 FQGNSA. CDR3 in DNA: TGTGCCAGCAGCCCGACGGGGACTAGCGGGGCAGGGGAGCTGTTTTTT. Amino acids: CASSPTGTSGAGELFF. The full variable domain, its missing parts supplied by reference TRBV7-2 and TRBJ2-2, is GAGVSQSPSNKVTEKGKDVELRCDPISGHTALYWYRQSLGQGLEFLIYFQGNSAPDKSGLPSDRFSAERTGGSVSTLTIQRTQQEDSAVYLCASSPTGTSGAGELFFGEGSRLTVL.

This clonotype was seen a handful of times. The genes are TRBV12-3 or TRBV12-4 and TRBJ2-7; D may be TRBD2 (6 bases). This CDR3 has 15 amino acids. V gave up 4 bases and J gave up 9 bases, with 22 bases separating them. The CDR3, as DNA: TGTGCCAGCAGTTCCCCGGGAGTTTTGATTCCTGGGCAGTACTTC. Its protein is CASSSPGVLIPGQYF.

The CDR3: CASPSYNEQFF. CDR3 DNA sequence: TGTGCCAGCCCAAGCTACAATGAGCAGTTCTTC. This chain uses TRBV6-6 with TRBJ2-1, with D uncertain. There are 11 residues in the CDR3. Germline V gene lookup returns CDR1 MNHNY and CDR2 SVGAGI (reference sequence). V was pared by 8 bases and J by 3 bases, with 5 bases between.

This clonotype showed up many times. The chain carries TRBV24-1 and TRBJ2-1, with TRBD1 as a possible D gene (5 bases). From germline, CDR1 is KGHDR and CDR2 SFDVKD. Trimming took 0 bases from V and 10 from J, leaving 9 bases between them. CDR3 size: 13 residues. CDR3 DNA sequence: TGTGCCACCAGTGATTTGATTCCAGGGGAGCAGTTCTTC. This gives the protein CATSDLIPGEQFF.

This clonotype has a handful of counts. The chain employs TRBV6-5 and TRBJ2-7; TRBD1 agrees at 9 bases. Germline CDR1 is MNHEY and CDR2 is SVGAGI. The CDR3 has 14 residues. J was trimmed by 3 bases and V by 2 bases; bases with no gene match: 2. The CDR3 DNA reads TGTGCCAGCAGTTACGGGACAGGGCTCTACGAGCAGTACTTC. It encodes CASSYGTGLYEQYF.

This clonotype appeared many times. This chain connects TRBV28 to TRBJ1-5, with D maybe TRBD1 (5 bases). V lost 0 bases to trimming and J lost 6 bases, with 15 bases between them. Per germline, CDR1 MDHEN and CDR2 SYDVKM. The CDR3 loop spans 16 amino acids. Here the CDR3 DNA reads TGTGCCAGCAGTTTATGGTCGACGGGGGGAGGTCAGCCCCAGCATTTT. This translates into CASSLWSTGGGQPQHF.

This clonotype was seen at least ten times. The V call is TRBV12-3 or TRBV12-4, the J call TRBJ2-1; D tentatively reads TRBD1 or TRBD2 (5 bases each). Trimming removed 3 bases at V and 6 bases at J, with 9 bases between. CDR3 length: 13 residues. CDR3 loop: CASSFRGTNEQFF. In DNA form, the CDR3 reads TGTGCCAGCAGTTTCAGAGGGACCAATGAGCAGTTCTTC.

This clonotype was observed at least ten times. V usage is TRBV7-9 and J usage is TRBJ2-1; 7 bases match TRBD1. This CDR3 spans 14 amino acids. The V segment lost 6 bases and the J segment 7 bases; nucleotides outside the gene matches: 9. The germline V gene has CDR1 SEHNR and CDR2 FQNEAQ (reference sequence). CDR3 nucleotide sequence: TGTGCCAGCAGTTCAGAGGGGGCTAAGAATGAGCAGTTCTTC. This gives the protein CASSSEGAKNEQFF.

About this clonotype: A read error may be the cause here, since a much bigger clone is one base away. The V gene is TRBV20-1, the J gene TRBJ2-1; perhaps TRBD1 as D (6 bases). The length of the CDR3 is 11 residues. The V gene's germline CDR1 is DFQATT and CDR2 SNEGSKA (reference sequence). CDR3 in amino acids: CCARVGGEQFF. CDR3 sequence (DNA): TGCTGTGCTAGAGTAGGGGGTGAGCAGTTCTTC.

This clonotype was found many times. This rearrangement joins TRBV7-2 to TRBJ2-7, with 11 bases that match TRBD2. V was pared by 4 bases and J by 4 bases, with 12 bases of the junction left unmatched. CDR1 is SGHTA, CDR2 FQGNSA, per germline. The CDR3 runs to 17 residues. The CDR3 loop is CASSSRGGGTSGYEQYF. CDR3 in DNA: TGTGCCAGCAGCTCCAGAGGGGGGGGGACTAGCGGATACGAGCAGTACTTC.

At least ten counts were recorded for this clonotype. The CDR3 reads CASSSSRQATNEKLFF. CDR3 DNA sequence: TGTGCCAGCAGCTCCTCCCGACAGGCAACTAATGAAAAACTGTTTTTT. V and J are TRBV28 and TRBJ1-4; tentative D call: TRBD1 (6 bases). The CDR3 runs 16 residues. In germline, CDR1 is MDHEN, CDR2 SYDVKM. Trimming left V 6 bases short and J 0 bases short, with 14 bases between.

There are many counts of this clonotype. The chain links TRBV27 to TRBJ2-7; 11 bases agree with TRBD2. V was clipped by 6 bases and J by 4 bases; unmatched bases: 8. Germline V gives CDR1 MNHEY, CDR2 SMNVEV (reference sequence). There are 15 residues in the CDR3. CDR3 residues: CASRRTSGGLYEQYF. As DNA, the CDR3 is TGTGCCAGCAGACGTACTAGCGGGGGACTTTACGAGCAGTACTTC.